The clone carrying this TCR beta chain occurred once. The germline gives CDR1 LNHDA, CDR2 SQIVND (reference sequence). Trimming left V 3 bases short and J 6 bases short, with 9 bases between. This CDR3 is 14 amino acids long. Generated by immunoSEQ multiplex PCR, the TCRdb table keeps only in-frame clones and is missing some. The sample carries roughly 120,000 clones, approximately 94% recorded once. The entry originates in a study of control samples from healthy donors and cancer patients. V usage is TRBV19 and J usage is TRBJ1-6, with D possibly being TRBD1 (5 bases). Sequencing was carried out using blood. This TCR was recovered from a man aged 25 to 40 in good health. CDR3 in DNA: TGTGCCAGTAGTATGGGACCGATTAATTCACCCCTCCACTTT. It is translated as CASSMGPINSPLHF.